The 24 T cell receptor beta chains below come from one sample, sequenced in a study of blood T cell repertoires in COVID-19. Libraries were prepared by immunoSEQ multiplex PCR; TCRdb keeps only in-frame clonotypes and omits some of them. The data show approximately 210,000 clones, about nine tenths seen once. The sequencing input was peripheral blood. All receptors come from a woman aged 40 to 50 with acute or convalescent COVID-19.

The CDR3 reads CASSPRYTGGMNTEAFF. The DNA of the CDR3 is TGTGCCAGCAGTCCTCGTTACACAGGGGGCATGAACACTGAAGCTTTCTTT. This chain joins TRBV27 and TRBJ1-1; 9 nucleotides line up with TRBD1. Germline V CDR1 and CDR2: MNHEY, SMNVEV (reference sequence). CDR3 length: 17 amino acids. J lost 0 bases, V lost 5 bases, and 10 bases had no gene match.

V usage is TRBV5-1 and J usage is TRBJ1-1, with TRBD1 matching over 7 bases. This CDR3 is 14 amino acids long. Germline V lookup: CDR1 SGHRS, CDR2 YFSETQ. Trimming took 4 bases from V and 4 from J; bases not matched to a gene: 7. In DNA, the CDR3 is TGCGCCAGCAGCCCCGATGGACAGGCCACTGAAGCTTTCTTT. This gives the protein CASSPDGQATEAFF.

The chain combines TRBV5-1 with TRBJ2-4; no clear D. The CDR3 contains 12 residues. The V end lost 0 bases, the J end lost 7 bases, and 5 bases lay between the germline ends. Germline CDR1 and CDR2: SGHRS and YFSETQ. CDR3: CASSLAGNIQYF. CDR3 nucleotides: TGCGCCAGCAGCTTGGCCGGGAACATTCAGTACTTC.

The V and J genes are TRBV29-1 and TRBJ1-2; 7 bases match TRBD1. Germline CDR1 and CDR2: SQVTM and ANQGSEA. There are 16 residues in the CDR3. V lost 1 base and J lost 8; bases outside the gene matches: 16. The CDR3 is CSVEVGGGNLGFGYTF. The DNA of the CDR3 is TGCAGCGTTGAAGTAGGAGGGGGCAATTTGGGGTTCGGCTACACCTTC.

This chain joins TRBV10-1 and TRBJ2-2; 11 bases are shared with TRBD1. CDR1 is WNHNN, CDR2 SYGVQD, per germline (reference sequence). Germline trimming cut 6 bases from V and 5 bases from J; bases unmatched to any gene: 2. The CDR3 contains 14 residues. The CDR3 DNA follows: TGCGCCAGCAGCAGGGACAGGGGGACCGGGGAGCTGTTTTTT. Protein sequence: CASSRDRGTGELFF.

J is TRBJ1-4 and V is TRBV9; a possible D gene is TRBD1 (6 bases). Trimming removed 3 bases from V and 6 bases from J, with 18 bases in between. Germline V gives CDR1 SGDLS, CDR2 YYNGEE. CDR3 length: 16 amino acids. Written as DNA, the CDR3 is TGTGCCAGCAGCGCACCCAGGGGCCACCGGGATGAAAAACTGTTTTTT. It specifies CASSAPRGHRDEKLFF.

Only one count was recorded for this clone. The chain couples TRBV5-1 to TRBJ1-1; D is unresolved. The ends were cut back, 0 bases at V and 3 bases at J, with 12 bases in the middle. The length of the CDR3 is 15 residues. CDR1 is SGHRS, CDR2 YFSETQ, per germline. The DNA for the CDR3 is TGCGCCAGCAGCTTGGGGGCAGCTCTCTACACTGAAGCTTTCTTT. Protein sequence: CASSLGAALYTEAFF.

J is TRBJ1-6 and V is TRBV12-5; a weak D match, TRBD1 (5 bases). Germline V lookup: CDR1 LGHNT, CDR2 FRNRAP. This CDR3 is 13 amino acids long. V lost 7 bases and J lost 9, with 13 bases in between. The CDR3 protein is CASVDGGISPLHF. The CDR3 nucleotides are TGTGCTAGTGTTGACGGGGGTATTTCACCCCTCCACTTT.

The chain carries TRBV14 and TRBJ2-5, with D possibly being TRBD2 (6 bases). Trimming cost V 3 bases and J 4 bases, with 12 bases left between them. The CDR3 consists of 14 residues. Germline V CDR1 and CDR2: SGHDN, FVKESK. CDR3 sequence: CASSQGRGGETQYF. DNA for the CDR3: TGTGCCAGCAGCCAGGGGCGGGGCGGAGAGACCCAGTACTTC.

This rearrangement joins TRBV6-6 to TRBJ1-2; TRBD1 agrees at 8 bases. The V and J ends lost 6 bases and 5 bases, in that order; junction bases with no gene match: 11. CDR3 length: 15 residues. Germline CDR1 reads MNHNY; CDR2 reads SVGAGI (reference sequence). The CDR3 nucleotides read TGTGCCAGCAGACACACGACAGGGGAGGTTTATGGCTACACCTTC. Its protein is CASRHTTGEVYGYTF.

V gene TRBV29-1 combines with J gene TRBJ2-2, with D perhaps TRBD1 (6 bases). CDR3 length: 15 amino acids. The germline V gene has CDR1 SQVTM and CDR2 ANQGSEA. The V end was cut by 6 bases, the J end by 2 bases, with 16 bases between. The CDR3 nucleotides are TGCAGCGTAATACAGGGAGCTCTCAACACCGGGGAGCTGTTTTTT. Amino acid sequence: CSVIQGALNTGELFF.

This sequence joins TRBV10-3 and TRBJ1-1; weak D call: TRBD1 (5 bases). The CDR3 covers 16 residues. V lost 4 bases, J lost 0 bases, and 15 bases lay in between. Germline values: CDR1 ENHRY, CDR2 SYGVKD. CDR3: CAISAEGLNLNTEAFF. The CDR3 nucleotides are TGTGCCATCAGTGCCGAGGGACTGAACTTGAACACTGAAGCTTTCTTT.

This clone was seen a single time. The chain couples TRBV19 to TRBJ1-2; D is perhaps TRBD1 (5 bases). V lost 2 bases, J lost 1 base, and 17 bases lay in between. The germline V gene has CDR1 LNHDA and CDR2 SQIVND (reference sequence). This CDR3 comprises 17 residues. The CDR3 here is CASSIFAGRALNYGYTF. CDR3 in DNA: TGTGCCAGTAGTATATTTGCGGGGCGCGCCCTTAACTATGGCTACACCTTC.

The V gene is TRBV12-3 or TRBV12-4, the J gene TRBJ1-2; TRBD1 matches 8 bases. The ends lost 10 bases at V and 6 bases at J; junction bases unmatched: 7. This CDR3 region has 12 residues. CDR3 nucleotides: TGTGCCAACGCAGGACAGGGTGATGGCTACACCTTC. As protein: CANAGQGDGYTF.

As regards this clone: Other DNA sequences in this sample translate to the same CDR3. This chain connects TRBV5-1 to TRBJ2-5, with 7 bases aligning to TRBD1. With V trimmed by 4 bases and J by 1 base, 4 bases remained unmatched. Germline V gene data show CDR1 as SGHRS and CDR2 as YFSETQ. This CDR3 spans 14 amino acids. The CDR3 spells CASSPGTAQETQYF. DNA of the CDR3: TGCGCCAGCAGCCCGGGGACAGCCCAAGAGACCCAGTACTTC.

V and J are TRBV5-1 and TRBJ2-1; D is possibly TRBD2 (5 bases). The CDR3 runs to 14 residues. V was pared by 0 bases and J by 14 bases, with 18 bases between. Germline CDR1 reads SGHRS; CDR2 reads YFSETQ. CDR3: CASSLELEKVREFF. The CDR3 bases are TGCGCCAGCAGCTTGGAACTAGAGAAGGTTAGGGAGTTCTTC.

The chain couples TRBV5-4 to TRBJ2-3; 10 positions match TRBD2. Germline-derived CDR1 and CDR2 are SGHNT and YYREEE (reference sequence). The V and J ends lost 2 bases and 5 bases, in that order; junction bases with no gene match: 8. This CDR3 is built from 16 residues. For the CDR3, the DNA is TGTGCCAGCAGCTTCGACGCTAGCGGGGGTAGAGATACGCAGTATTTT. The encoded protein is CASSFDASGGRDTQYF.

The CDR3 loop is CAWTTRSGGVSGNTIYF. In nucleotides, the CDR3 is TGTGCCTGGACCACCCGGTCGGGGGGCGTCTCTGGAAACACCATATATTTT. This sequence joins TRBV30 and TRBJ1-3; a possible D gene is TRBD1 (6 bases). Germline V gene sequence: CDR1 GTSNPN, CDR2 SVGIG (reference sequence). The CDR3 contains 17 residues. V shed 4 bases and J shed 0 bases, with 19 bases lying between them.

The chain is built from TRBV3-1 (or the pseudogene TRBV3-2) and TRBJ1-4, with 9 bases fitting TRBD1. The J segment lost 13 bases and the V segment lost 2 bases, leaving 11 bases of the junction unmatched. The CDR3 contains 15 residues. Germline V gene lookup returns CDR1 LGHDT and CDR2 YNNKEL (reference sequence). The CDR3 nucleotides are TGTGCCAGCAGCCAATGGGAACAGGGGGCGAGGGGACTGTTTTTT. This codes for CASSQWEQGARGLFF.

J is TRBJ1-6 and V is TRBV7-2; 9 bases fit TRBD1. CDR1 SGHTA and CDR2 FQGNSA come from the germline V gene. Trimming cost V 5 bases and J 14 bases; bases outside gene matches: 10. The CDR3 has 14 amino acids. This chain's CDR3 is CASSIGTGLEALHF. CDR3 in DNA: TGTGCCAGCAGCATCGGGACAGGGTTAGAGGCCCTCCACTTT.

The V call is TRBV5-6, the J call TRBJ1-1; 7 bases are shared with TRBD1. The length of the CDR3 is 15 residues. Trimming took 4 bases from V and 2 from J; bases not matched to a gene: 8. Germline V gene sequence: CDR1 SGHDT, CDR2 YYEEEE. The DNA of the CDR3 is TGTGCCAGCAGCGTACAGGGGTACTCAAACACTGAAGCTTTCTTT. Amino acids: CASSVQGYSNTEAFF.

This clone has a single count. The chain joins TRBV24-1 to TRBJ2-5, with D possibly being TRBD2 (5 bases). CDR3 length equals 15 residues. CDR1 is KGHDR, CDR2 SFDVKD, per germline. Trimming removed 6 bases from V and 3 bases from J, with 16 bases in between. This chain's CDR3 is CATSSVGENEETQYF. For the CDR3, the DNA is TGTGCCACCAGTTCAGTCGGGGAAAATGAAGAGACCCAGTACTTC.

The V call is TRBV6-1, the J call TRBJ1-6, with a tentative D call TRBD1 (6 bases). The CDR3 contains 15 residues. The germline V and J ends were trimmed by 0 bases and 7 bases, with 10 bases remaining between them. The germline gives CDR1 MNHNS, CDR2 SASEGT. The CDR3 loop reads CASSEAPGVNSPLHF. CDR3 DNA sequence: TGTGCCAGCAGTGAAGCGCCAGGGGTGAATTCACCCCTCCACTTT.

CDR3 coding DNA: TGTGCCAGCAGCGTATTTAGCGGGGGCACCTACAATGAGCAGTTCTTC. Translation gives CASSVFSGGTYNEQFF. The chain combines TRBV9 with TRBJ2-1, with 9 bases identical to TRBD2. Germline CDR1 reads SGDLS; CDR2 reads YYNGEE. The CDR3 contains 16 residues. Trimming removed 1 base from V and 2 bases from J; junction bases left unmatched: 4.